The T cell receptor (beta chain) described here comes from a study of cytotoxic CD8 clonotypes in ibrutinib-treated CLL. Produced via immunoSEQ multiplex PCR; TCRdb's table is partial and in-frame only. The sample contains 150,000 to 200,000 clones, around 72% of which appear only once. V gave up 1 base and J gave up 2 bases; unmatched junction bases: 9. The CDR3 runs 17 residues. Germline lookup yields CDR1 MNHEY and CDR2 SMNVEV (reference sequence). The specimen was PBMCs, collected after 24 months of ibrutinib treatment. The receptor was derived from a human donor with chronic lymphocytic leukemia. The genes are TRBV27 and TRBJ2-7; 9 bases align to TRBD1. CDR3 protein: CASSLWVPGQGAYEQYF. The CDR3 DNA follows: TGTGCCAGCAGTTTATGGGTACCGGGACAGGGTGCCTACGAGCAGTACTTC.